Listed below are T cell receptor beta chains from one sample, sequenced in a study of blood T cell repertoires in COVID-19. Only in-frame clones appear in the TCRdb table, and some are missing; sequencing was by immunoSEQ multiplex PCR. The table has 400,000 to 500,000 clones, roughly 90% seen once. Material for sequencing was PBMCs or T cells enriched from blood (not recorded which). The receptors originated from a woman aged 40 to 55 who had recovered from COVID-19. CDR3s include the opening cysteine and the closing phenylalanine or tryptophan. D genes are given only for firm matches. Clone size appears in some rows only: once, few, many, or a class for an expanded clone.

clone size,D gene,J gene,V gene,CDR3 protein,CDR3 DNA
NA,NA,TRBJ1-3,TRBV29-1,CSVIVSSGNTIYF,TGCAGCGTCATAGTTTCCTCTGGAAACACCATATATTTT
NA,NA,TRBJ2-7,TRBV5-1,CASSLATGSISYEQYF,TGCGCCAGCAGCTTGGCGACAGGTTCGATCTCCTACGAGCAGTACTTC
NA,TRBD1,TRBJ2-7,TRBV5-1,CASSRDRGRDEQYF,TGCGCCAGCAGCCGCGACAGGGGGCGCGACGAGCAGTACTTC
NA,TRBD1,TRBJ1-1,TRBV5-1,CASSPGQGGNKAFF,TGCGCCAGCAGCCCCGGACAGGGCGGCAACAAGGCTTTCTTT
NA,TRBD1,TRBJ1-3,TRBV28,CASSSLPESGTGGNTIYF,TGTGCCAGCAGTTCCCTCCCGGAATCCGGGACAGGGGGAAACACCATATATTTT
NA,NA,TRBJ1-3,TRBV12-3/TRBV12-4,CASSFLTVNTIYF,TGTGCCAGCAGTTTCCTGACAGTAAACACCATATATTTT
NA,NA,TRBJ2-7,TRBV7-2,CASSLVAGRNEQYF,TGTGCCAGCAGCTTAGTTGCGGGGAGGAACGAGCAGTACTTC
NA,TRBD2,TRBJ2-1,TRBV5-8,CASSLLTVAGGNEQFF,TGTGCCAGCAGCTTGCTTACTGTAGCGGGGGGAAATGAGCAGTTCTTC
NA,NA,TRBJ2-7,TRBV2,CASKQQGGSYEQYF,TGTGCCAGCAAACAACAGGGTGGTTCCTACGAGCAGTACTTC
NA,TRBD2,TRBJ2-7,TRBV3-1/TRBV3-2,CASSQDTSGIFEQYF,TGTGCCAGCAGCCAAGATACTAGCGGGATTTTCGAGCAGTACTTC
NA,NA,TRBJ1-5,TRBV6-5,CASSGSNIGSQPQHF,TGTGCCAGCAGCGGGTCTAACATAGGAAGTCAGCCCCAGCATTTT
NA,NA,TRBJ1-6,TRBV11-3,CASSGTKTVKGSPLHF,TGTGCCAGCAGCGGAACAAAGACAGTCAAAGGGTCACCCCTCCACTTT
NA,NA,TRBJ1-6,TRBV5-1,CASSLGTGRDSPLHF,TGCGCCAGCAGCTTGGGTACAGGGAGGGATTCACCCCTCCACTTT
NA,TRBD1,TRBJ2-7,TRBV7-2,CASSPGQGPYEQYF,TGTGCCAGCAGCCCGGGACAGGGCCCCTACGAGCAGTACTTC
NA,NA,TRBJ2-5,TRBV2,CASTPSGEETQYF,TGTGCCAGCACCCCTAGTGGCGAAGAGACCCAGTACTTC
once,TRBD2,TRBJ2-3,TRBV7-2,CASSVRTSGSRTDTQYF,TGTGCCAGCAGCGTCCGGACTAGCGGGAGCCGAACAGATACGCAGTATTTT
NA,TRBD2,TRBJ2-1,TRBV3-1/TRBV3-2,CASSLTSGYNEQFF,TGTGCCAGCAGCCTGACTAGCGGTTACAATGAGCAGTTCTTC
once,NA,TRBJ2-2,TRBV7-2,CASSFATNTGELFF,TGTGCCAGCAGCTTCGCTACGAACACCGGGGAGCTGTTTTTT
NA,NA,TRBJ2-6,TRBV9,CASSFISGANVLTF,TGTGCCAGCAGCTTCATCTCTGGGGCCAACGTCCTGACTTTC
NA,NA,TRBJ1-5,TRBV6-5,CASRPTGVGNQPQHF,TGTGCCAGCAGACCGACAGGAGTGGGCAATCAGCCCCAGCATTTT
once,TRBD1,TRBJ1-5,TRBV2,CASSEGQGTHGNQPQHF,TGTGCCAGCAGCGAGGGACAGGGGACCCATGGCAATCAGCCCCAGCATTTT
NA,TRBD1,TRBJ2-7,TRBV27,CASSLSTGPYYEQYF,TGTGCCAGCAGTCTTTCGACAGGGCCATACTACGAGCAGTACTTC
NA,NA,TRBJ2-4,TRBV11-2,CASSPPLPSAKNIQYF,TGTGCCAGCAGCCCTCCCCTCCCTAGCGCCAAAAACATTCAGTACTTC